This TCR beta chain was documented in a study of blood T cell repertoires in COVID-19. Germline V lookup: CDR1 LNHDA, CDR2 SQIVND (reference sequence). V shed 5 bases and J 5 bases; nucleotides not matched to a gene: 9. CDR3 length: 15 residues. TCRdb's table, derived via immunoSEQ multiplex PCR, lists solely in-frame clones and lacks some. The sample lists about 130,000 clones, 90% occurring once. The J gene is TRBJ2-1, the V gene TRBV19; TRBD2 aligns across 7 bases. This sequence originates from a man between 60 and 75 years old with COVID-19, enrolled during active disease. The specimen was peripheral blood. In DNA form, the CDR3 reads TGTGCCAGTAGTCTCGGATGGCGGGGGAACAATGAGCAGTTCTTC. This codes for CASSLGWRGNNEQFF.